Shown below are 20 T cell receptor beta chains from a single sample sequenced in a study of regulatory T cells in long-lasting Graves disease. According to the study, TCR beta libraries were built with iRepertoire HTBI primers and CDR3-region Arm-PCR. TCRdb ran MiXCR on the multiplex PCR reads and lists one entry per CDR3 protein. This table has some 250,000 distinct CDR3 sequences, around 17% appearing once. The time point here: newly diagnosed GD, antithyroid drugs for less than 3 months. The TCR library was prepared using RNA isolated from PBMCs. The sample here was peripheral blood mononuclear cells (PBMCs), taken at new diagnosis, from a patient treated with antithyroid drugs. These receptors were collected from a female donor with Graves disease.

This clonotype has at least ten counts. The rearrangement uses TRBV2 and TRBJ2-3; possibly TRBD1 for D (6 bases). Germline loops: CDR1 SNHLY, CDR2 FYNNEI. V shed 3 bases and J shed 4 bases, with 8 bases lying between them. CDR3 length: 13 amino acids. The CDR3 bases are TGTGCCAGCAGTGACAACAGGGCAGATACGCAGTATTTT. Translated, it gives CASSDNRADTQYF.

This clonotype was found many times. V usage is TRBV28 and J usage is TRBJ2-1; 10 positions match TRBD2. Trimming at V came to 3 bases and at J to 9 bases, leaving 8 bases not matched to a gene. CDR3 length: 15 residues. Germline CDR1 is MDHEN and CDR2 is SYDVKM. The CDR3: CASSLGAAGGGEQFF. CDR3 coding DNA: TGTGCCAGCAGTTTGGGGGCAGCGGGAGGGGGTGAGCAGTTCTTC.

Ten or more counts support this clonotype. This chain uses TRBV7-2 with TRBJ2-2; D is perhaps TRBD1 (6 bases). The CDR3 loop spans 15 amino acids. Germline V gene data show CDR1 as SGHTA and CDR2 as FQGNSA. Deletions cut 0 bases from V and 4 bases from J, with 9 bases between. In nucleotides, the CDR3 is TGTGCCAGCAGCTTAGCGGGGGCGGGCACCGGGGAGCTGTTTTTT. Protein product: CASSLAGAGTGELFF.

This clonotype has a count of ten or more. The chain combines TRBV7-8 with TRBJ1-4; 8 bases match TRBD1. V shed 5 bases and J 7 bases; nucleotides not matched to a gene: 12. The germline V gene encodes CDR1 SGHVS and CDR2 FQNEAQ. This CDR3 region has 16 residues. The CDR3 bases are TGTGCCAGCAGCCCTGTCTCCGGGACAGGCGGTGAAAAACTGTTTTTT. Amino acids: CASSPVSGTGGEKLFF.

This clonotype was observed at least ten times. The chain employs TRBV29-1 and TRBJ1-1, with 9 bases matching TRBD1. The CDR3 spans 13 residues. After removal of 7 bases from V and 5 bases from J, the junction contained 8 bases not matched to a gene. The germline gives CDR1 SQVTM, CDR2 ANQGSEA. CDR3 region: CSGDRALGTEAFF. Here the CDR3 DNA reads TGCAGCGGGGACAGGGCCCTGGGGACTGAAGCTTTCTTT.

This clonotype was observed a few times. This chain links TRBV6-2 or TRBV6-3 with TRBJ2-4; perhaps TRBD1 as D (5 bases). V lost 5 bases and J 1 base, leaving 15 bases between the germline ends. In germline, CDR1 is MNHEY, CDR2 SVGEGT. This CDR3 is 16 amino acids long. The CDR3 is CASSGAGMSAKNIQYF. The CDR3, as DNA: TGTGCCAGCAGTGGTGCAGGGATGTCTGCCAAAAACATTCAGTACTTC.

On this clonotype: A much larger clone is a single base away; this may be a read error. The rearrangement uses TRBV25-1 and TRBJ1-2, with 7 nucleotides matching TRBD1. There are 13 residues in the CDR3. The germline CDR1 and CDR2 sequences are MGHDK and SYGVNS. CDR3 residues: CVSRGGANYGYTF. The CDR3 nucleotides are TGTGTCAGCAGGGGGGGAGCTAACTATGGCTACACCTTC.

In its sample, this clonotype was seen many times. As DNA, the CDR3 is TGTGCCAGCAGCTTAACATTACTTGGCGGGAACTCAGATACGCAGTATTTT. Translation: CASSLTLLGGNSDTQYF. This chain uses TRBV11-3 with TRBJ2-3; tentative D call: TRBD2 (6 bases). Trimming stripped 2 bases from V and 4 bases from J, with 19 bases between. This CDR3 is 17 amino acids long. In germline, CDR1 is SGHNT, CDR2 YENEEA.

This clonotype was detected ten times or more. V and J are TRBV19 and TRBJ1-1; the D gene is possibly TRBD1 (6 bases). This CDR3 is 13 amino acids long. The ends were cut back, 4 bases at V and 11 bases at J, with 17 bases in the middle. Germline V gene sequence: CDR1 LNHDA, CDR2 SQIVND (reference sequence). CDR3 region: CASSNLGTSSAFF. The CDR3 nucleotides read TGTGCCAGTAGTAATCTGGGGACATCTTCGGCTTTCTTT.

This clonotype was seen at least ten times. The V and J genes are TRBV6-1 and TRBJ1-1, with TRBD1 matching over 8 bases. CDR1 and CDR2 from the germline V gene are MNHNS and SASEGT. CDR3 length equals 14 residues. The junction had 3 bases not matched to a gene; V was cut back by 5 bases and J by 1 base. CDR3 loop: CASSKGQGNTEAFF. CDR3 nucleotide sequence: TGTGCCAGCAGTAAAGGACAGGGGAACACTGAAGCTTTCTTT.

This clonotype showed up just a few times. This chain joins TRBV18 and TRBJ1-5; 7 bases are a match to TRBD1. The germline V gene encodes CDR1 KGHSH and CDR2 LQKENI. The CDR3 covers 14 residues. The J segment lost 2 bases and the V segment lost 5 bases, leaving 3 bases of the junction unmatched. The CDR3 DNA follows: TGTGCCAGCTCAGCCGGGACAGGCAATCAGCCCCAGCATTTT. Its translation is CASSAGTGNQPQHF.

This clonotype was detected a few times. V usage is TRBV6-2 or TRBV6-3 and J usage is TRBJ1-2; D gene unclear. The CDR3 covers 15 residues. Trimming stripped 4 bases from V and 6 bases from J, with 18 bases between. The V gene's germline CDR1 is MNHEY and CDR2 SVGEGT. The chain's CDR3 is CASSSPAQAPHGYTF. CDR3 sequence (DNA): TGTGCCAGCAGTTCACCGGCCCAAGCACCCCATGGCTACACCTTC.

This clonotype was seen repeatedly, ten times or more. The chain combines TRBV20-1 with TRBJ1-2; no firm D call. Germline CDR1 DFQATT, CDR2 SNEGSKA (reference sequence). The CDR3 has 11 amino acids. Trimming left V 1 base short and J 8 bases short, with 8 bases between. The CDR3 sequence is CSARAVEGYTF. DNA of the CDR3: TGCAGTGCTAGAGCCGTTGAGGGCTACACCTTC.

This rearrangement joins TRBV29-1 to TRBJ2-7, with D possibly matching TRBD2 (6 bases). Trimming removed 0 bases at V and 0 bases at J, with 9 bases between. Per the germline V gene, CDR1 is SQVTM and CDR2 is ANQGSEA. This CDR3 has 14 residues. The CDR3 DNA reads TGCAGCGTTGAAGATCCTAGCGACTCCTACGAGCAGTACTTC. Encoded protein: CSVEDPSDSYEQYF.

About this clonotype itself: At one end, the junction sequence differs from germline, possibly due to a read error. The chain is built from TRBV3-1 and TRBJ1-1, with 9 positions matching TRBD1. The CDR3 totals 15 residues. Germline loops: CDR1 LGHDT, CDR2 YNNKEL (reference sequence). Written as DNA, the CDR3 is TGTGCCAGCAGCCAAGCTGGGACAGGGAACACTGAAGCATTCTTT. It translates to CASSQAGTGNTEAFF.

There are many counts of this clonotype. V and J are TRBV20-1 and TRBJ2-3, with 8 bases matching TRBD2. Germline trimming cut 0 bases from V and 2 bases from J; bases unmatched to any gene: 7. The CDR3 spans 16 residues. CDR1 is DFQATT and CDR2 is SNEGSKA in the germline V gene (reference sequence). CDR3 sequence reads: CSARDSREEATDTQYF. The CDR3 nucleotides are TGCAGTGCTAGAGATTCGCGGGAGGAGGCCACAGATACGCAGTATTTT.

The genes are TRBV4-3 and TRBJ1-1, with D maybe TRBD1 (5 bases). V dropped 2 bases and J dropped 1 base, with 11 bases sitting between them. The CDR3 runs to 15 residues. Germline CDR1 is LGHNA and CDR2 is YSLEER. In DNA, the CDR3 is TGCGCCAGCAGCCAATCCGGGACGGGGAACACTGAAGCTTTCTTT. Its protein is CASSQSGTGNTEAFF.

This clonotype was counted a single time. The CDR3 reads CASRGSKGGLAGGERNEQFF. DNA for the CDR3: TGTGCCAGCAGAGGGAGCAAGGGGGGACTAGCGGGAGGGGAGAGGAATGAGCAGTTCTTC. V and J are TRBV6-1 and TRBJ2-1; 16 bases align to TRBD2. Germline-derived CDR1 and CDR2 are MNHNS and SASEGT. This CDR3 is 20 amino acids long. The J segment lost 7 bases and the V segment lost 6 bases, leaving 18 bases of the junction unmatched.

This clonotype was observed many times. The chain recombines TRBV28 with TRBJ2-1; 11 positions match TRBD2. Germline assignment: CDR1 MDHEN and CDR2 SYDVKM. J was trimmed by 7 bases and V by 6 bases; bases with no gene match: 11. The CDR3 has 16 amino acids. CDR3 in DNA: TGTGCCAGCAGGCTCGGGGGGGCTAGCGGGAGGAATGAGCAGTTCTTC. Its translation is CASRLGGASGRNEQFF.

This clonotype was recorded many times. The chain joins TRBV12-3 or TRBV12-4 to TRBJ2-2; the match to TRBD2 covers 7 bases. V shed 8 bases, J shed 1 base, and the junction held 4 bases outside the gene matches. This CDR3 is built from 14 residues. CDR3 region: CASQLAQNTGELFF. DNA of the CDR3: TGTGCCAGCCAACTAGCGCAGAACACCGGGGAGCTGTTTTTT.